This TCR beta chain was recorded in a study of regulatory T cells in long-lasting Graves disease (dated by TCRdb to the early 2020s). About the study as a whole: In the newly diagnosed Graves' disease group, patients had been taking antithyroid drugs for less than 3 months. Persistent Graves' disease patients were compared with newly diagnosed Graves' disease patients by peripheral blood TCR sequencing and RNA sequencing. The study was registered as a clinical trial and conducted in China. A total of 33 samples underwent TCR sequencing, from some 13 patients with persistent Graves' disease and some 20 patients with newly diagnosed Graves' disease. Here is what the overall study found, with its caveats: Preferential use of TRBV28, TRBJ1-2 and TRBJ2-5 was observed in persistent disease, whereas TRBV20-1 and TRBJ2-1 were favored in newly diagnosed disease. Only peripheral blood was studied, because thyroid tissue, the primary lesion, was inaccessible. Persistent patients shared more public clonotypes among themselves (around 2,500) than newly diagnosed patients did (approximately 970). Compared with newly diagnosed patients, persistent Graves' disease patients had lower TCR Shannon entropy and fewer highly expanded clones, which suggests clonal expansion. Sequencing and analysis were restricted to the TCR beta chain. The small sample size was acknowledged by the authors as a limitation that may reduce accuracy.

The protocol used for the library was multiplex PCR. The data were produced on an Illumina HiSeq 4000. CDR3 regions were amplified by Arm-PCR with iRepertoire HTBI primers to construct TCR beta libraries. Before sequencing, the PCR products went through gel purification. Per the authors' processing: A total of 62 TRBV and about 13 TRBJ segments were identified across samples and were used for gene usage analysis of CDR3 amino acid clonotypes. COPE and FqMerger were used to merge filtered high-quality paired reads into contigs. BLAST was used to align contigs to IMGT TRBV, TRBD and TRBJ reference genes, with CDR3 defined following IMGT. Any clonotype with a frequency above 0.1% was classified as a highly expanded clone. Shannon entropy was used to measure repertoire diversity, and the Gini coefficient was used to measure V-J evenness. A clonotype found in more than one individual was treated as public. The public reads were reprocessed in TCRdb via fastp at Q25 and MiXCR, keeping in-frame beta chains. All rows with the same CDR3 protein become a single entry with the most common DNA and genes. The V and J calls shown here were made by TCRdb, not taken from the authors' results. This sample has about 470,000 distinct CDR3 sequences in its table, and 15% to 20% of those were observed once. The top ten hold 9% to 15% of the sample.

The time point label for this specimen denotes: newly diagnosed GD, antithyroid drugs for less than 3 months. For both TCR sequencing and RNA sequencing, RNA was extracted from PBMCs using TRIzol. The diagnosis of Graves' disease followed American Thyroid Association guidelines. The patients came from an endocrinology department in Xi'an, China. From each patient, approximately 9 milliliters of peripheral blood was collected into an EDTA anticoagulant tube. Ficoll Paque Plus density gradient separation was used to isolate PBMCs, and no additional T cell sorting was done. An Agilent 2100 Bioanalyzer and agarose gel were used to assess RNA quality, and a NanoDrop 2000 was used to measure RNA concentration. This clonotype was picked up many times. Its cognate antigen has yet to be identified. Base-call qualities are not available, and no considerably larger clone is one nucleotide away. Spanning cysteine to phenylalanine, the CDR3 consists of 15 amino acids. Only CDR3 DNA is held: 45 bases, read in frame from base 1. Looking up the germline V gene yields CDR1 SGHAT and CDR2 FQNNGV. V and J are trimmed by 5 bases and 7 bases, and the gene matches miss 10 bases of the junction.

The sample was also reused in another study, on T cells in Graves' hyperthyroidism and ophthalmopathy. Per the second study: Graves' hyperthyroidism was defined as stable when no progression to ophthalmopathy occurred over 18 months of follow-up. Hyperthyroidism patients were newly diagnosed, had a disease duration of under 2 months, and were aged 18 to 65 years. Any patient with an uncontrolled infection, another autoimmune disease, pregnancy or lactation was excluded. Diagnoses relied on clinical symptoms, serum thyroxine and TRAb, thyroid ultrasound and orbital computed tomography. The TCR CDR3 was subjected to a first round of RT-PCR using the HTBI primer set and the Qiagen OneStep RT-PCR kit. Most expanded thyroid clonotypes (frequency above 0.001) were also detected in blood, a finding suggesting that blood repertoires may reflect thyroid immune responses. Ophthalmopathy was separated from stable hyperthyroidism by a 13 V-J signature model, with 85% to 90% sensitivity and about 81% specificity obtained in cross-validation and 80%/75% obtained in testing. In validation, progression to ophthalmopathy was predicted by the model with 70.59% sensitivity and 72.22% specificity, a median of 6.5 months before onset. To identify TCR V-J signatures that set the groups apart, the researchers used a discovery cohort of 100 patients, made up of roughly 40 with Graves' ophthalmopathy and some 56 with stable Graves' hyperthyroidism. An independent validation cohort of around 19 hyperthyroidism patients and more than 15 patients who later progressed to ophthalmopathy tested prospective prediction of ophthalmopathy. The 100 discovery patients were divided at random into training and test sets in a 7:3 ratio. Thyroid tissue and blood T-cell repertoires from about 6 Graves' hyperthyroidism patients were also compared in the study. After sampling, hyperthyroidism patients received methimazole starting at 30 mg daily, and ophthalmopathy patients received high-dose intravenous methylprednisolone. The libraries were constructed in a second round of multiplex PCR and then size-selected and purified. Paired-end sequencing of the libraries was performed with 100 bp reads on an Illumina HiSeq2000. SOAPnuke was used to process the raw data, with reads discarded if the reads contained adapters or uncalled bases, had a mean Phred below 15, or lacked an exact constant-primer or identifier match. High-quality paired reads were merged with COPE v1.2.5, and unique nucleotide sequences were defined as clonotypes. MiTCR v1.1 was used to align the clonotypes against IMGT TRBV, TRBD and TRBJ reference segments. The analysis was restricted to V-J combinations with a frequency above 0.0001, which together covered 99% to 99.2% of the repertoires. A TCS score was defined as the ratio between F50 (clonal expansion) and ExV (chaos), using BLOSUM62-based TCRdist between CDR3 peptides within each V-J. Welch's t-statistics and random forest reduced around 550 V-J features to 10 to 15, which were used in a naive Bayes classifier (R e1071). Sample size was not statistically predetermined, and blinding of investigators to group allocation was not performed. TCR Vbeta CDR3 sequencing of 130 to 150 peripheral blood samples (about 45 ophthalmopathy, 75 hyperthyroidism and around 17 progressor patients) is reported in the paper.

The input for sequencing was peripheral blood mononuclear cells (PBMCs), taken at new diagnosis, from a patient treated with antithyroid drugs. This sequence was found in a man in his forties or fifties with Graves disease. Donor details come from another sample of the same person, matched by shared clones. The chain is assembled from TRBV11-2 and TRBJ2-1, and 8 junction bases match TRBD2. Read as DNA, the sequence is TGTGCCAGCAGCCCTCTCTTCGAGCGGGAGAATGAGCAGTTCTTC. Protein translation: CASSPLFERENEQFF.